Presented here are 29 T cell receptor beta chains from one specimen sequenced in a study of chemoradiotherapy in HPV16-positive cancers (dated by TCRdb to between 2021 and 2024). Libraries were made using the immunoSEQ multiplex PCR assay. TCRdb limited this immuneACCESS table to in-frame rearrangements with V and J called. A share of clones is missing; checked studies link under half to unresolved V genes, and the rest is unexplained. The sample records about 2,800 clones, around 84% of which are singletons. Around 5.9% of the sample goes to the ten largest clones. The material was tumor tissue, obtained from a patient who underwent chemoradiotherapy. Source of these receptors: a human donor with HPV-associated anogenital cancer.

This chain uses TRBV19 with TRBJ2-7; no definite D call. The CDR3 has 15 amino acids. With 0 bases removed from V and 0 bases from J, the gap between germline ends came to 9 bases. Germline CDR1 and CDR2: LNHDA and SQIVND (reference sequence). CDR3 DNA: TGTGCCAGTAGTATAGACAGCCAAAGCTCCTACGAGCAGTACTTC. Encoded protein: CASSIDSQSSYEQYF.

The chain has TRBV10-3 and TRBJ1-5, with D tentatively TRBD1 (5 bases). This CDR3 contains 15 residues. The V gene's germline CDR1 is ENHRY and CDR2 SYGVKD. V was pared by 0 bases and J by 7 bases, with 13 bases between. The CDR3 DNA follows: TGTGCCATCAGTGAGTCTGGGGGGGTAGGGCAGCCCCAGCATTTT. Its translation: CAISESGGVGQPQHF.

The V call is TRBV11-3, the J call TRBJ2-3; D might be TRBD2 (6 bases). In germline, CDR1 is SGHNT, CDR2 YENEEA. The CDR3 has 18 amino acids. V lost 1 base to trimming and J lost 1 base, with 18 bases between them. The CDR3 nucleotides are TGTGCCAGCAGCTTAGGAGGGCGGGGCCCCCGTGGCACAGATACGCAGTATTTT. Protein product: CASSLGGRGPRGTDTQYF.

This clone has a single count. The chain carries TRBV5-1 and TRBJ1-2; tentatively, D is TRBD1 (5 bases). This CDR3 spans 15 amino acids. V was pared by 4 bases and J by 4 bases, with 17 bases between. Germline V lookup: CDR1 SGHRS, CDR2 YFSETQ. The CDR3 spells CASSPWLGEGYGYTF. In nucleotides, the CDR3 is TGCGCCAGCAGCCCTTGGTTAGGGGAGGGCTATGGCTACACCTTC.

This clone was counted a single time. The genes are TRBV11-1 and TRBJ1-1, with D perhaps matching TRBD1 (5 bases). Trimming left V 1 base short and J 4 bases short, with 10 bases between. CDR1 SGHAT and CDR2 FQDESV come from the germline V gene (reference sequence). This CDR3 contains 14 residues. The CDR3 here is CASSLGRGATEAFF. For the CDR3, the DNA is TGTGCCAGCAGCTTAGGCCGCGGGGCCACTGAAGCTTTCTTT.

V is TRBV7-2 and J is TRBJ2-1, with D maybe TRBD1 (6 bases). Per the germline V gene, CDR1 is SGHTA and CDR2 is FQGNSA. The V end was cut by 5 bases, the J end by 5 bases, with 16 bases between. This CDR3 has 15 residues. CDR3 protein: CASSPDRTVDNEQFF. The CDR3 DNA is TGTGCCAGCAGCCCAGACAGGACAGTGGACAATGAGCAGTTCTTC.

The rearrangement joins TRBV7-9 to TRBJ1-2; D is perhaps TRBD1 (5 bases). The CDR3 extends over 15 amino acids. V lost 2 bases and J lost 0, with 10 bases in between. Per germline, CDR1 SEHNR and CDR2 FQNEAQ (reference sequence). The CDR3 reads CASSLRTNANYGYTF. DNA for the CDR3: TGTGCCAGCAGCTTAAGGACAAATGCTAACTATGGCTACACCTTC.

This chain connects TRBV7-3 to TRBJ2-3; D is uncertain. There are 15 residues in the CDR3. V was cut by 3 bases and J by 0 bases, with 10 bases left in between. Germline V gives CDR1 SGHTA, CDR2 FQGTGA. The chain's CDR3 is CASSLLGSSTDTQYF. DNA for the CDR3: TGTGCCAGCAGCTTGTTGGGTTCTAGCACAGATACGCAGTATTTT.

This clone showed up just a few times. The CDR3 sequence: CASSYRTGGNSPLHF. In nucleotides, the CDR3 is TGTGCCAGCAGTTACCGGACAGGGGGGAATTCACCCCTCCACTTT. The chain has TRBV28 and TRBJ1-6; TRBD1 agrees at 10 bases. Germline V CDR1 and CDR2: MDHEN, SYDVKM. The CDR3 is 15 amino acids. Trimming took 4 bases from V and 7 from J; bases not matched to a gene: 4.

This sequence joins TRBV19 and TRBJ1-2; D is undetermined. Germline V CDR1 and CDR2: LNHDA, SQIVND (reference sequence). V lost 7 bases and J lost 0, with 9 bases in between. The CDR3 spans 13 residues. The CDR3 region is CASTMLANYGYTF. The CDR3 DNA is TGTGCCAGTACTATGCTCGCTAACTATGGCTACACCTTC. Variable domain in full (rest from reference TRBV19 and TRBJ1-2): DGGITQSPKYLFRKEGQNVTLSCEQNLNHDAMYWYRQDPGQGLRLIYYSQIVNDFQKGDIAEGYSVSREKKESFPLTVTSAQKNPTAFYLCASTMLANYGYTFGSGTRLTVV.

By share, this clone ranks as large. The CDR3 nucleotides read TGTGCCAGCAGCGTATGGACAGGGACCGGGGAGCTGTTTTTT. Its protein is CASSVWTGTGELFF. The chain couples TRBV7-2 to TRBJ2-2, with 8 bases identical to TRBD1. CDR1 is SGHTA and CDR2 is FQGNSA in the germline V gene. Trimming took 5 bases from V and 5 from J; bases not matched to a gene: 4. The CDR3 loop spans 14 amino acids. Full variable domain (missing parts from reference TRBV7-2 and TRBJ2-2): GAGVSQSPSNKVTEKGKDVELRCDPISGHTALYWYRQSLGQGLEFLIYFQGNSAPDKSGLPSDRFSAERTGGSVSTLTIQRTQQEDSAVYLCASSVWTGTGELFFGEGSRLTVL.

The V call is TRBV9, the J call TRBJ1-1; no clear D gene. The CDR3 is made up of 14 amino acids. Looked up from germline, CDR1 is SGDLS and CDR2 is YYNGEE. V shed 0 bases and J shed 3 bases, with 9 bases lying between them. The CDR3 loop reads CASSVASEYTEAFF. DNA for the CDR3: TGTGCCAGCAGCGTAGCTTCGGAGTACACTGAAGCTTTCTTT.

The V call is TRBV5-6, the J call TRBJ1-5; 8 bases are shared with TRBD1. Germline values: CDR1 SGHDT, CDR2 YYEEEE. The CDR3 extends over 15 amino acids. V lost 4 bases, J lost 2 bases, and 5 bases stayed unmatched. The chain's CDR3 is CASSRGQEGNQPQHF. For the CDR3, the DNA is TGTGCCAGCAGCAGGGGACAGGAGGGCAATCAGCCCCAGCATTTT.

This rearrangement joins TRBV27 to TRBJ2-1; 8 bases line up with TRBD1. There are 15 residues in the CDR3. Germline CDR1 is MNHEY and CDR2 is SMNVEV (reference sequence). J lost 6 bases, V lost 7 bases, and 11 bases had no gene match. Written as DNA, the CDR3 is TGTGCCAGCAATCTCCGGACCAGGGGGCCCAATGAGCAGTTCTTC. Encoded protein: CASNLRTRGPNEQFF.

The chain is built from TRBV6-1 and TRBJ1-1; D not certain. Trimming left V 8 bases short and J 1 base short, with 11 bases between. Looked up from germline, CDR1 is MNHNS and CDR2 is SASEGT. The CDR3 length is 13 residues. CDR3 bases: TGTGCCAGCGCCTGGCATACGAACACTGAAGCTTTCTTT. Translated, it gives CASAWHTNTEAFF.

The chain recombines TRBV11-1 with TRBJ2-7; D might be TRBD2 (5 bases). This CDR3 is built from 13 residues. CDR1 SGHAT and CDR2 FQDESV come from the germline V gene (reference sequence). The germline V and J ends were trimmed by 0 bases and 3 bases, with 6 bases remaining between them. In DNA form, the CDR3 reads TGTGCCAGCAGCTTAGCTGGGAGCTACGAGCAGTACTTC. It yields the protein CASSLAGSYEQYF.

The chain links TRBV29-1 to TRBJ2-7; TRBD2 aligns across 8 bases. V was clipped by 3 bases and J by 5 bases; unmatched bases: 6. There are 13 residues in the CDR3. From germline, CDR1 is SQVTM and CDR2 ANQGSEA. CDR3 protein: CSVDRGGHDEQYF. CDR3 nucleotides: TGCAGCGTTGACCGGGGGGGCCACGACGAGCAGTACTTC.

This sequence joins TRBV28 and TRBJ1-3; 9 positions match TRBD1. Germline V gene data show CDR1 as MDHEN and CDR2 as SYDVKM. Trimming at V came to 5 bases and at J to 3 bases, leaving 8 bases not matched to a gene. The CDR3 extends over 16 amino acids. This CDR3 is CASSLPGTGFGNTIYF. The CDR3 DNA sequence: TGTGCCAGCAGTCTGCCCGGGACAGGGTTTGGAAACACCATATATTTT.

The chain recombines TRBV30 with TRBJ2-5, with D perhaps matching TRBD2 (7 bases). Trimming shortened V by 1 base and J by 5 bases, and 11 bases separated the two germline ends. CDR1 and CDR2 from the germline V gene are GTSNPN and SVGIG (reference sequence). The CDR3 consists of 13 residues. The CDR3 spells CAWSGGGLETQYF. Written as DNA, the CDR3 is TGTGCCTGGAGTGGGGGGGGCTTGGAGACCCAGTACTTC.

The J gene is TRBJ2-3, the V gene TRBV4-3, with D unclear. Trimming shortened V by 0 bases and J by 7 bases, and 14 bases separated the two germline ends. The CDR3 is 15 amino acids. In germline, CDR1 is LGHNA, CDR2 YSLEER. The CDR3 reads CASSQEWTARNTQYF. The CDR3 DNA is TGCGCCAGCAGCCAAGAATGGACGGCTCGAAATACGCAGTATTTT.

This chain connects TRBV4-3 to TRBJ2-7; no firm D call. This CDR3 spans 13 amino acids. CDR1 LGHNA and CDR2 YSLEER come from the germline V gene. With 0 bases removed from V and 6 bases from J, the gap between germline ends came to 9 bases. The CDR3: CASSQDFNLEQYF. In nucleotides, the CDR3 is TGCGCCAGCAGCCAAGATTTCAACCTCGAGCAGTACTTC.

The table lists this clone with a few counts. The chain carries TRBV4-1 and TRBJ1-6; tentative D call: TRBD1 (6 bases). With 3 bases removed from V and 13 bases from J, the gap between germline ends came to 19 bases. The CDR3 spans 15 residues. Germline assignment: CDR1 MGHRA and CDR2 YSYEKL. CDR3 coding DNA: TGCGCCAGCAGCCAGGGGGAGGACAGCCCTTTCCCCCTCCACTTT. Translation gives CASSQGEDSPFPLHF.

J is TRBJ1-1 and V is TRBV30; no firm D call. Germline V lookup: CDR1 GTSNPN, CDR2 SVGIG (reference sequence). The length of the CDR3 is 13 residues. Trimming pared 3 bases from V and 8 bases from J, leaving 16 bases between. CDR3 nucleotide sequence: TGTGCCTGGAGCCCAGATCAAGTCGGAGAAGCTTTCTTT. It specifies CAWSPDQVGEAFF.

The rearrangement links TRBV5-4 to TRBJ1-2; tentative D call: TRBD1 (5 bases). The CDR3 is made up of 15 amino acids. Trimming took 0 bases from V and 4 from J, leaving 13 bases between them. Germline V gene sequence: CDR1 SGHNT, CDR2 YYREEE (reference sequence). Here the CDR3 reads CASSLVEGSIYGYTF. DNA for the CDR3: TGTGCCAGCAGCTTGGTGGAGGGGAGTATCTATGGCTACACCTTC.

The rearrangement joins TRBV10-3 to TRBJ1-3; 8 nucleotides match TRBD1. The CDR3 spans 14 residues. J gave up 4 bases and V 5 bases, and 4 bases lay outside the gene matches. CDR1 and CDR2 (germline): ENHRY, SYGVKD. Here the CDR3 DNA reads TGTGCCATCAGTTGGACAGGGAGAGGAAACACCATATATTTT. Translating it yields CAISWTGRGNTIYF.

J is TRBJ2-5 and V is TRBV5-5; 7 bases line up with TRBD1. J was trimmed by 5 bases and V by 0 bases; bases with no gene match: 10. Germline loops: CDR1 SGHKS, CDR2 YYEKEE (reference sequence). The CDR3 totals 16 residues. The CDR3, as DNA: TGTGCCAGCAGCTTGGCCTCGGACAGGTCAAGGGAGACCCAGTACTTC. It encodes CASSLASDRSRETQYF. Full variable domain (outside the CDR3, taken from reference TRBV5-5 and TRBJ2-5): DAGVTQSPTHLIKTRGQQVTLRCSPISGHKSVSWYQQVLGQGPQFIFQYYEKEERGRGNFPDRFSARQFPNYSSELNVNALLLGDSALYLCASSLASDRSRETQYFGPGTRLLVL.

This chain uses TRBV9 with TRBJ1-4; TRBD1 aligns across 10 bases. The CDR3 totals 15 residues. In germline, CDR1 is SGDLS, CDR2 YYNGEE. The trim removed 0 bases at V and 8 bases at J, leaving 4 bases unmatched. The CDR3, as DNA: TGTGCCAGCAGCGTAGCAGGACAGGGGGTAGAAAAACTGTTTTTT. This gives the protein CASSVAGQGVEKLFF.

The chain is built from TRBV30 and TRBJ2-7, with D perhaps given as TRBD1 or TRBD2 (5 bases each). The CDR3 contains 16 residues. The ends were cut back, 2 bases at V and 0 bases at J, with 17 bases in the middle. Germline CDR1 GTSNPN, CDR2 SVGIG (reference sequence). Here the CDR3 reads CAWSTWGWGSSYEQYF. CDR3 in DNA: TGTGCCTGGAGTACATGGGGGTGGGGGAGCTCCTACGAGCAGTACTTC.

This chain links TRBV6-1 with TRBJ2-5; D not certain. Germline CDR1 and CDR2: MNHNS and SASEGT. The CDR3 totals 12 residues. With 6 bases removed from V and 3 bases from J, the gap between germline ends came to 8 bases. CDR3 coding DNA: TGTGCCAGCAGGAAAAGGGAAGAGACCCAGTACTTC. It encodes CASRKREETQYF.